These T cell receptor beta chains were read from a single sample in a study of T cell responses to AZD1222 COVID-19 vaccine. Clones were sequenced by immunoSEQ multiplex PCR, and TCRdb holds only the in-frame ones, with some missing. Of more than 140,000 clones in the sample, about 89% were seen once. The source was peripheral blood, collected on day 0 of AZD1222 vaccination. The receptors come from an adult in good health. Both conserved end residues are part of each CDR3. Fields, in order: V gene, J gene, clone size, D gene, CDR3 protein, CDR3 DNA. The D gene is left open where the match is weak. Clone sizes are given selectively: once, few, many, or a class where the clone is expanded.

TRBV5-5	TRBJ2-1	-	TRBD2	CASSNGLAGPYNEQFF	TGTGCCAGCAGCAACGGACTAGCGGGGCCCTACAATGAGCAGTTCTTC
TRBV19	TRBJ1-5	-	TRBD1	CASSITPGQGNQPQHF	TGTGCCAGTAGTATAACCCCGGGACAGGGGAATCAGCCCCAGCATTTT
TRBV28	TRBJ1-1	once	-	CASSVPSGGYTEAFF	TGTGCCAGCAGTGTACCCTCGGGGGGTTACACTGAAGCTTTCTTT
TRBV6-5	TRBJ1-1	-	TRBD1	CASNLYRQGADAFF	TGTGCCAGCAACCTATACAGACAGGGGGCAGACGCTTTCTTT
TRBV9	TRBJ1-4	-	-	CASSMGTENSNEKLFF	TGTGCCAGCAGCATGGGGACGGAGAACTCTAATGAAAAACTGTTTTTT
TRBV6-5	TRBJ1-1	few	-	CASRPPGTEAFF	TGTGCCAGCAGGCCCCCCGGGACTGAAGCTTTCTTT
TRBV6-5	TRBJ2-7	-	-	CASSYARNYEQYF	TGTGCCAGCAGTTACGCCCGGAACTACGAGCAGTACTTC
TRBV27	TRBJ2-1	-	-	CASSLEGYEQFF	TGTGCCAGCAGTTTAGAAGGTTATGAGCAGTTCTTC
TRBV18	TRBJ2-5	-	TRBD2	CASSSQAGQETQYF	TGTGCCAGCTCATCGCAAGCGGGACAAGAGACCCAGTACTTC
TRBV5-1	TRBJ1-1	few	-	CASSPGAGVVMNTEAFF	TGCGCCAGCAGCCCGGGTGCAGGGGTGGTGATGAACACTGAAGCTTTCTTT
TRBV29-1	TRBJ1-5	-	-	CSVEGAGNEPQHF	TGCAGCGTTGAGGGAGCAGGGAACGAGCCCCAGCATTTT
TRBV28	TRBJ1-6	-	TRBD1	CASSSPPGQGFSPLHF	TGTGCCAGCAGTTCCCCCCCGGGACAGGGTTTTTCACCCCTCCACTTT
TRBV28	TRBJ1-1	-	TRBD1	CATQGGGLNTEAFF	TGTGCCACCCAGGGGGGAGGCCTCAACACTGAAGCTTTCTTT
TRBV30	TRBJ1-4	-	TRBD1	CAWSAGTGSNEKLFF	TGTGCCTGGAGTGCCGGGACAGGGTCTAATGAAAAACTGTTTTTT
TRBV7-2	TRBJ2-7	-	-	CASSYESLSSYEQYF	TGTGCCAGCAGTTATGAGAGCCTCTCCTCCTACGAGCAGTACTTC
TRBV7-6	TRBJ2-1	-	TRBD2	CASSLASPAGRTYNEQFF	TGTGCCAGCAGCTTAGCGTCCCCAGCGGGACGTACCTACAATGAGCAGTTCTTC
TRBV3-1/TRBV3-2	TRBJ2-1	-	-	CASSQGGLAVGQFF	TGTGCCAGCAGCCAAGGAGGGTTAGCGGTAGGGCAGTTCTTC
TRBV7-9	TRBJ2-3	-	TRBD1	CASSLPGQSTDTQYF	TGTGCCAGCAGCCTACCGGGACAGTCCACAGATACGCAGTATTTT
TRBV30	TRBJ1-1	few	-	CADHRAQLAFF	TGTGCCGACCATAGGGCGCAGCTAGCTTTCTTT
TRBV9	TRBJ2-1	-	TRBD2	CASSAGEGGYNEQFF	TGTGCCAGCAGCGCCGGGGAGGGAGGCTACAATGAGCAGTTCTTC
TRBV7-2	TRBJ1-1	-	-	CASSVQGNRNTEAFF	TGTGCCAGCAGCGTTCAGGGTAACAGGAACACTGAAGCTTTCTTT
TRBV5-3	TRBJ1-2	-	-	CARRHLAVVYGYTF	TGTGCCAGAAGACACTTGGCGGTTGTCTATGGCTACACCTTC
TRBV5-1	TRBJ2-7	-	TRBD1	CASSLRTGGNEQYF	TGCGCCAGCAGCTTAAGGACAGGGGGCAACGAGCAGTACTTC
TRBV11-2	TRBJ1-4	-	TRBD1	CASSTRTGIGEKLFF	TGTGCCAGCAGCACCCGGACAGGGATAGGAGAAAAACTGTTTTTT
TRBV6-5	TRBJ1-2	-	TRBD1	CASSYLTGINYGYTF	TGTGCCAGCAGCTATCTGACAGGGATAAACTATGGCTACACCTTC
TRBV28	TRBJ1-5	-	TRBD1	CASNQGGASNQPQHF	TGTGCCAGCAACCAGGGGGGGGCGAGCAATCAGCCCCAGCATTTT
TRBV6-5	TRBJ2-2	once	-	CASTLQATGELFF	TGTGCCAGCACCCTCCAGGCCACCGGGGAGCTGTTTTTT
TRBV11-3	TRBJ1-3	-	-	CASSLVFPSGNTIYF	TGTGCCAGCAGCTTAGTTTTCCCATCTGGAAACACCATATATTTT
TRBV6-1	TRBJ1-2	-	-	CASSEMGGVNYGYTF	TGTGCCAGCAGTGAAATGGGGGGGGTGAACTATGGCTACACCTTC
TRBV30	TRBJ2-7	-	-	CAWSTRVYEQYF	TGTGCCTGGAGTACCAGGGTGTACGAGCAGTACTTC
TRBV6-5	TRBJ2-7	once	-	CASSLSRTAYEQYF	TGTGCCAGCAGCTTAAGCAGGACTGCCTACGAGCAGTACTTC
TRBV7-9	TRBJ1-3	-	-	CASSLEGNTIYF	TGTGCCAGCAGCCTAGAGGGGAACACCATATATTTT
TRBV7-6	TRBJ2-1	-	-	CASSTTLRGRGINEQFF	TGTGCCAGCAGCACCACCCTGCGAGGAAGGGGAATAAATGAGCAGTTCTTC
TRBV5-1	TRBJ1-2	-	TRBD1	CASSLGSNVLQGAHGYTF	TGCGCCAGCAGCTTGGGATCAAACGTCCTTCAGGGGGCTCATGGCTACACCTTC
TRBV2	TRBJ1-2	-	TRBD1	CASSDGQGNYGYTF	TGTGCCAGCAGTGACGGACAGGGTAACTATGGCTACACCTTC
TRBV27	TRBJ2-1	-	-	CASSHRGGGWDEQFF	TGTGCCAGCAGTCACAGGGGCGGGGGATGGGATGAGCAGTTCTTC
TRBV7-3	TRBJ1-2	-	TRBD1	CASSPGQGHYGYTF	TGTGCCAGCAGCCCGGGACAGGGGCACTATGGCTACACCTTC
TRBV4-1	TRBJ1-1	-	-	CASSQPVNTEAFF	TGCGCCAGCAGCCAACCGGTGAACACTGAAGCTTTCTTT
TRBV9	TRBJ1-1	-	-	CASSGSGENTEAFF	TGTGCCAGCAGCGGTTCCGGGGAGAACACTGAAGCTTTCTTT
TRBV7-2	TRBJ2-1	-	TRBD2	CASSRGTTNEQFF	TGTGCCAGCAGCCGGGGGACTACCAATGAGCAGTTCTTC
TRBV6-5	TRBJ1-1	-	-	CASSYSRDRGTEAFF	TGTGCCAGCAGTTACTCGAGGGATCGGGGCACTGAAGCTTTCTTT
TRBV28	TRBJ1-5	-	TRBD1	CASSLFVVRDSSNQPQHF	TGTGCCAGCAGTTTATTCGTGGTGCGGGACAGTAGCAATCAGCCCCAGCATTTT
TRBV7-3	TRBJ2-1	-	TRBD2	CASSPHAGGGNEQFF	TGTGCCAGCAGCCCCCATGCGGGGGGGGGCAATGAGCAGTTCTTC
TRBV5-6	TRBJ2-7	-	TRBD1	CASSLTGESYEQYF	TGTGCCAGCAGCTTGACAGGGGAGAGCTACGAGCAGTACTTC
TRBV18	TRBJ2-3	-	-	CASSPQTGGAAQYF	TGTGCCAGCTCACCACAAACTGGGGGGGCTGCGCAGTATTTT
TRBV7-2	TRBJ2-7	-	TRBD2	CASSYQTSGTYEQYF	TGTGCCAGCAGCTACCAGACTAGCGGGACTTACGAGCAGTACTTC
TRBV6-2/TRBV6-3	TRBJ1-3	few	-	CASSYSSHYSGNTIYF	TGTGCCAGCAGTTACTCGTCTCACTACTCTGGAAACACCATATATTTT
TRBV3-1/TRBV3-2	TRBJ1-2	-	TRBD1	CASSKTGTEGYTF	TGTGCCAGCAGCAAAACCGGGACAGAAGGCTACACCTTC
TRBV19	TRBJ1-4	-	TRBD1	CASTFPGQGLKNEKLFF	TGTGCCAGTACGTTCCCGGGACAGGGACTCAAAAATGAAAAACTGTTTTTT